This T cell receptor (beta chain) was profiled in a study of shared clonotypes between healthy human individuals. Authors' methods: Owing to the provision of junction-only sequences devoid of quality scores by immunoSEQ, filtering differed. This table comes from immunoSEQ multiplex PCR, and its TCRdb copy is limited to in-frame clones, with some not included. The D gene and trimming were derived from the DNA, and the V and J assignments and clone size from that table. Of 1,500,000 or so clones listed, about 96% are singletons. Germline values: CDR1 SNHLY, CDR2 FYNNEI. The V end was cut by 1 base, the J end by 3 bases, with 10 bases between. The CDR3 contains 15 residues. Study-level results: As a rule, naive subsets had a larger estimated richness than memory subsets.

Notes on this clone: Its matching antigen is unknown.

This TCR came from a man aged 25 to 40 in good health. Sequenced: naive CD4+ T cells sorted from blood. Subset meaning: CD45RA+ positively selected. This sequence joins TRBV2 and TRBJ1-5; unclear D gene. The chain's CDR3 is CASSEGGTTNQPQHF. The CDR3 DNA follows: TGTGCCAGCAGTGAAGGAGGTACCACCAATCAGCCCCAGCATTTT.